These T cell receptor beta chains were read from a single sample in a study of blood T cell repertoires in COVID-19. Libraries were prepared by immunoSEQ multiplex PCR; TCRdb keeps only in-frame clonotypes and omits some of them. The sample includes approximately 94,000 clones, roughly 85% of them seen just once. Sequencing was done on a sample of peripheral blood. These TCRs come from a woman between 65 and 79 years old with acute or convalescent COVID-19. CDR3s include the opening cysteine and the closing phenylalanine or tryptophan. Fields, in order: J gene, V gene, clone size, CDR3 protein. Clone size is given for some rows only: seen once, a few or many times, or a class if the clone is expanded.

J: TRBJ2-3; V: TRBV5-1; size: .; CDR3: CASSQEPGQGWSTQYF
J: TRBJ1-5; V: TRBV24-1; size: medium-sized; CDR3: CATRERWTGNQPQHF
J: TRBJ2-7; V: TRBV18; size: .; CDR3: CASSLSVGHTYEQYF
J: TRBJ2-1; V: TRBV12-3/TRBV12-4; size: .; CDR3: CASSSYNEQFF
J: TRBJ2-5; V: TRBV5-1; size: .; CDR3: CASSLYGGDQETQYF
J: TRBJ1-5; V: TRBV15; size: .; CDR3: CATSREGGRQPQHF
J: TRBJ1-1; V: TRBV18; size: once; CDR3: CASSPTGMNTEAFF
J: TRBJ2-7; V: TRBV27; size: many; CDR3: CASSPGAGTYEQYF
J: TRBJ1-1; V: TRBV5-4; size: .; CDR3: CASSLANRLTEAFF
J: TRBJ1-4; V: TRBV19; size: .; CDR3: CASSTGSTNEKLFF
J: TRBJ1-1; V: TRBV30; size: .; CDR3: CAWTREKTEAFF
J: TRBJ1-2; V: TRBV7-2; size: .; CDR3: CASSPGQGRRGYTF
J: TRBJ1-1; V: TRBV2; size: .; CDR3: CASSESVVFGVPEAFF
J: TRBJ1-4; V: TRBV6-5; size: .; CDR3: CASRTGGEKLFF
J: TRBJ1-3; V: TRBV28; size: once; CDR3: CASHWGEGNTIYF
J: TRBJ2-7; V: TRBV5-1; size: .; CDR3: CASSFGGVNREQYF
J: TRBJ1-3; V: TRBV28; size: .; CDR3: CASTGGQDTIYF
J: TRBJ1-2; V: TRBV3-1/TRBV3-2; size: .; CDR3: CASSRQGDYGYTF
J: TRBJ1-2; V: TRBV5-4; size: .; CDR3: CASSLVGQDYGYTF
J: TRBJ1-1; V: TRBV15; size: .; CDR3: CATSRETGKTEAFF
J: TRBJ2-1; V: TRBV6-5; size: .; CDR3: CASRRDSYNEQFF
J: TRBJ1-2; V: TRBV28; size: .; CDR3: CASVNRGSPLWGQPINYGYTF
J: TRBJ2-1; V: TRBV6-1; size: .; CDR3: CASSEAPPGSTYNEQFF
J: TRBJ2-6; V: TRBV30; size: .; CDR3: CAWNHQAANVLTF
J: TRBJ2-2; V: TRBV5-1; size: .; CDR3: CASSWSESTGELFF
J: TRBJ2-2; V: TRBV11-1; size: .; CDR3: CASSTTTVGELFF
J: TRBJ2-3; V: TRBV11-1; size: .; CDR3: CASSLHAGADTQYF